These 4 T cell receptor beta chains share one sample of origin, sequenced in a study of cytomegalovirus exposure and HLA in healthy donors. PCR employed 60 Vbeta and 13 Jbeta primers. TCRdb's table, derived via immunoSEQ multiplex PCR, lists solely in-frame clones and lacks some. Of 130,000 or so clones in the sample, approximately 82% are singletons; the top ten hold around 1.9%. The sequenced material came from PBMCs. All receptors come from a woman aged 40 to 50 in good health and CMV-seronegative.

The J gene is TRBJ1-1, the V gene TRBV30; D might be TRBD1 (6 bases). V was trimmed by 5 bases and J by 4 bases, leaving 17 bases between them. This CDR3 has 14 amino acids. The germline V gene encodes CDR1 GTSNPN and CDR2 SVGIG (reference sequence). The CDR3 DNA follows: TGTGCCTGGGATAGGGGGGGCGGGAGCACTGAAGCTTTCTTT. It is translated as CAWDRGGGSTEAFF.

This clone appeared a single time. The V call is TRBV27, the J call TRBJ2-2, with TRBD2 matching 7 bases. Germline V CDR1 and CDR2: MNHEY, SMNVEV (reference sequence). The CDR3 runs to 15 residues. V lost 2 bases and J lost 5; bases outside the gene matches: 5. The CDR3 region is CASSLGGSGTGELFF. As DNA, the CDR3 is TGTGCCAGCAGTTTAGGCGGGAGTGGGACCGGGGAGCTGTTTTTT.

V and J are TRBV28 and TRBJ1-2; maybe TRBD1 (5 bases). The CDR3 sequence is 12 residues long. Germline V CDR1 and CDR2: MDHEN, SYDVKM. Trimming left V 5 bases short and J 9 bases short, with 13 bases between. The CDR3 DNA sequence: TGTGCCAGCAGTCGGGGGAGGGAGAGCTACACCTTC. This translates into CASSRGRESYTF.

J is TRBJ1-3 and V is TRBV6-6, with TRBD1 matching over 9 bases. The V gene's germline CDR1 is MNHNY and CDR2 SVGAGI (reference sequence). The CDR3 sequence is 14 residues long. The V and J ends lost 7 bases and 4 bases, in that order; junction bases with no gene match: 5. CDR3 in amino acids: CASNIQGAGNTIYF. CDR3 coding DNA: TGTGCCAGCAACATACAGGGGGCCGGAAACACCATATATTTT.